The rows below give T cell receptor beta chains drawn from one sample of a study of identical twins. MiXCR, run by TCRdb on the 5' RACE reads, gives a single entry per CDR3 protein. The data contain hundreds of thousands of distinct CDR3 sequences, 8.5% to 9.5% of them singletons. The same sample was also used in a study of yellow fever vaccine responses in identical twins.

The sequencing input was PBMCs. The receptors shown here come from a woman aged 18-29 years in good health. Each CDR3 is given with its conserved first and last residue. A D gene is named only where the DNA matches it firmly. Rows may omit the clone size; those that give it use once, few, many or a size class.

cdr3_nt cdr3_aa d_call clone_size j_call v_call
TGCAGTGCCCATGGGGGCATCACTGAAGCTTTCTTT CSAHGGITEAFF . . TRBJ1-1 TRBV20-1
TGCAGTGCTAGAAGAGGGGGGTCGGAGACCCAGTACTTC CSARRGGSETQYF . few TRBJ2-5 TRBV20-1
TGTGCCACCAGCAGAGATCTCGACAGGGAAGACACCGGGGAGCTGTTTTTT CATSRDLDREDTGELFF TRBD1 few TRBJ2-2 TRBV15
TGTGCCACCAGTGGATCCGCCGGGGCGGGAACCTACGAGCAGTACTTC CATSGSAGAGTYEQYF . many TRBJ2-7 TRBV24-1
TGTGCCAGCAGCATCGACAGGGGGCCTAGTGGCTACACCTTC CASSIDRGPSGYTF TRBD1 . TRBJ1-2 TRBV11-1
TGCGCCAGCACTAGCCCATTTTCCTACGAGCAGTACTTC CASTSPFSYEQYF . . TRBJ2-7 TRBV5-1
TGCAGTGCTAGACCCGGACATATGCGGACTAGCGGGGCCCATGGGGAGCTGTTTTTT CSARPGHMRTSGAHGELFF TRBD2 . TRBJ2-2 TRBV20-1
TGCGCCAGCAGTGAAAACCCGGGGACAGATACGCAGTATTTT CASSENPGTDTQYF . few TRBJ2-3 TRBV10-1
TGTGCCAGCAGCTTAGATCGGATATGGGTTGAAGCTATCTTT CASSLDRIWVEAIF . . TRBJ1-1 TRBV11-2
TGTGCCAGCAGGTCGCTAGCGGGAGGGCCGTACGAGCAGTACTTC CASRSLAGGPYEQYF TRBD2 many TRBJ2-7 TRBV4-2
TGTGCCAGCAGTTACATCCCGGGGGGGCTCGATGAGCAGTTCTTC CASSYIPGGLDEQFF TRBD2 . TRBJ2-1 TRBV6-5
TGTGCCAGCAGTTTTCCCGCGGGGGGGCCAGGTGAGCAGTTCTTC CASSFPAGGPGEQFF TRBD2 . TRBJ2-1 TRBV27
TGTGCCAGCAGCGTACACGGACTAGCGGGGGGCTACGAGCAGTACTTC CASSVHGLAGGYEQYF TRBD2 . TRBJ2-7 TRBV9
TGTGCCATCGTCCATCCCACCGGGGAGCTGTTTTTT CAIVHPTGELFF . few TRBJ2-2 TRBV10-3
TGCGCCAGCAGCTTGGCTACGGCAGCCTACGAGCAGTACTTC CASSLATAAYEQYF . . TRBJ2-7 TRBV5-1
TGTGCCAGCAGCGCGGGACAGAGGAACACTGAAGCTTTCTTT CASSAGQRNTEAFF TRBD1 many TRBJ1-1 TRBV7-2
TGTGCCAGCAGCTCAAACGGGGCCGTGGGCGTCTATGGCTACACCTTC CASSSNGAVGVYGYTF . many TRBJ1-2 TRBV11-1
TGCAGCGTTTCGGGTTTTGGAGAAAAACTGTTTTTT CSVSGFGEKLFF . . TRBJ1-4 TRBV29-1
TGTGCCAGCAGTTTAAACCGGAGGCTTCGTGGCTACACCTTC CASSLNRRLRGYTF . many TRBJ1-2 TRBV12-3/TRBV12-4
TGTGCCAGCAGTGGATCAACAGGGTTTCTAGGCGGGGAGCTGTTTTTT CASSGSTGFLGGELFF . . TRBJ2-2 TRBV6-1
TGTGCCAGCAGCCCGGGGAGCGGAGCTGCGGATACGCAGTATTTT CASSPGSGAADTQYF . . TRBJ2-3 TRBV4-2
TGTGCCAGCAAGGGAACAGATCCCTACAATGAGCAGTTCTTC CASKGTDPYNEQFF . . TRBJ2-1 TRBV28
TGCAGTGCTAGAGATTTACTAGCGGGGTCCACAGATACGCAGTATTTT CSARDLLAGSTDTQYF TRBD2 . TRBJ2-3 TRBV20-1
TGTGCCAGCAGTTTTTCCATAGCGGGAGGGCGGGATGAGCAGTTCTTC CASSFSIAGGRDEQFF TRBD2 many TRBJ2-1 TRBV12-3/TRBV12-4
TGTGCCAGTAGTATTGTTGGAGGGGGCAAATCGAGTGAGCAGTACTTC CASSIVGGGKSSEQYF . . TRBJ2-7 TRBV19
TGTGCCAGCAGCTCATTAACGAGGGACATTCAGTACTTC CASSSLTRDIQYF . few TRBJ2-4 TRBV7-9
TGTGCCAGTAGTTCACCGGGACAGAGCACAGATACGCAGTATTTT CASSSPGQSTDTQYF TRBD1 . TRBJ2-3 TRBV19
TGTGCCAGCAGCCTAAGGCGGAATTCACCCCTCCACTTT CASSLRRNSPLHF . . TRBJ1-6 TRBV7-2
TGCGCCAGCGGGGCGGGAGGTCAAGAGACCCAGTACTTC CASGAGGQETQYF TRBD2 many TRBJ2-5 TRBV10-2
TGCAGTGCGAAAGGAAGGCCTGAATTACTAGCGGGAGAAATCAATGAGCAGTTCTTC CSAKGRPELLAGEINEQFF TRBD2 few TRBJ2-1 TRBV20-1
TGTGCCAGCAGTTTTTCTGGCTCTGGGGCCAACGTCCTGACTTTC CASSFSGSGANVLTF . many TRBJ2-6 TRBV12-3/TRBV12-4
TGCAGTGCTCGGGGGAACGGCGGAACTGAAGCTTTCTTT CSARGNGGTEAFF . few TRBJ1-1 TRBV20-1
TGTGCCATCAGTGCGATGGATAGCGAGCAGTACTTC CAISAMDSEQYF . many TRBJ2-7 TRBV10-3
TGTGCCAGCAGTCCCATTCGGCCTGGGTCCTACGAGCAGTACTTC CASSPIRPGSYEQYF . few TRBJ2-7 TRBV28
TGTGCCAGCACCAAGACTAGCGAAAGCTCCTACAATGAGCAGTTCTTC CASTKTSESSYNEQFF TRBD2 few TRBJ2-1 TRBV6-1
TGCAGCGTTGGGGGGCCCACAGATACGCAGTATTTT CSVGGPTDTQYF . many TRBJ2-3 TRBV29-1
TGTGCCAGCAGTTTGGCGACAGGGTATCGTTCACCCCTCCACTTT CASSLATGYRSPLHF TRBD1 few TRBJ1-6 TRBV27
TGCGCCAGCAGCCAAATGCCCGACACCGGGGAGCTGTTTTTT CASSQMPDTGELFF . few TRBJ2-2 TRBV4-3
TGTGCCAGCAGCCACCGGACAGGGGGCAGGCACACTGAAGCTTTCTTT CASSHRTGGRHTEAFF TRBD1 . TRBJ1-1 TRBV16
TGCGCCAGCAGCTTGACAGGGAATAATGAAAAACTGTTTTTT CASSLTGNNEKLFF . many TRBJ1-4 TRBV5-1
TGTGCCAGCAGCTCTACTATCGACAGGGTAGCAGATACGCAGTATTTT CASSSTIDRVADTQYF TRBD1 . TRBJ2-3 TRBV11-3
TGTGCCAGCAGTCGCGGGGGGGTCGAGCAGTACTTC CASSRGGVEQYF TRBD2 few TRBJ2-7 TRBV28
TGCAGTGCTAGTCCCCTAGCGGGGGACTATGAGCAGTTCTTC CSASPLAGDYEQFF TRBD2 few TRBJ2-1 TRBV20-1
TGTGCCAGCAGCCCCAACCTTGGCCGGACCATCTACAATGAGCAGTTCTTC CASSPNLGRTIYNEQFF . . TRBJ2-1 TRBV7-9
TGCAGTGCTCCGCGGGAGGGCCGGATCTACGAGCAGTACTTC CSAPREGRIYEQYF TRBD2 many TRBJ2-7 TRBV20-1
TGTGCCAGCAGTGAAAACGAGCGGGAGGGCACAGATACGCAGTATTTT CASSENEREGTDTQYF TRBD2 . TRBJ2-3 TRBV25-1
TGTGCCAGCAGTTACTCGAGGCCAGGGGTGGGATACTACGAGCAGTACTTC CASSYSRPGVGYYEQYF . . TRBJ2-7 TRBV6-5
TGCAGTGCAGAACCGCTAGCGGGAGTTACAGAGACCCAGTACTTC CSAEPLAGVTETQYF TRBD2 . TRBJ2-5 TRBV20-1
TGTGCCAGCAGCCCTCCCAAGGGGCGGCAACGCGCTCACGAGCAGTACTTC CASSPPKGRQRAHEQYF . many TRBJ2-7 TRBV12-3/TRBV12-4
TGCAGTGCTAGGGACAGGAACTCCCACGAGCAGTACTTC CSARDRNSHEQYF TRBD1 few TRBJ2-7 TRBV20-1
TGTGCCAGCAGCCGTCTTGGGGGACCCCTTAACACTGAAGCTTTCTTT CASSRLGGPLNTEAFF . few TRBJ1-1 TRBV7-2
TGTGCCAGCAGCTTAGACGGGAGGGCCAGGGACCAGTTCTTC CASSLDGRARDQFF TRBD2 many TRBJ2-1 TRBV7-2
TGTGCCAGCCACGAAGACAGTTACAATGAGCAGTTCTTC CASHEDSYNEQFF . . TRBJ2-1 TRBV12-3/TRBV12-4
TGCAGTGCTCAAGCGGGAGCCGGGGAGCTGTTTTTT CSAQAGAGELFF TRBD2 . TRBJ2-2 TRBV20-1
TGTGCCAGCAGTTTAGCGGGAGCAGGTGGAAATGAGCAGTTCTTC CASSLAGAGGNEQFF . many TRBJ2-1 TRBV12-3/TRBV12-4
TGTGCCAGCAGCCTCGACGGGGGGAAATCTGAAGCTTTCTTT CASSLDGGKSEAFF . many TRBJ1-1 TRBV28
TGCAGTGCTCTCGGGAGGGGCAATGCGGGGACCCAGTACTTC CSALGRGNAGTQYF TRBD2 few TRBJ2-5 TRBV20-1